The source of this T cell receptor (beta chain) is a study of blood T cell repertoires in COVID-19 (dated by TCRdb to the early 2020s). Notes on the research overall: Samples from collaborators originated in the United States, Italy and Spain and spanned both the acute and convalescent phases of COVID-19. Sample metadata almost always included a de-identified subject ID, COVID-19 status, age in years and sex. The material from the prospective study consisted of cDNA or gDNA derived from T cells, B-cell-depleted T cells, or PBMCs. The repertoires were released in a freely available public database meant as a resource for research on the immune response to SARS-CoV-2. Samples came from the ongoing ImmuneRACE study (first 160 participants) plus 1,254 subjects from 6 global collaborators. Deeply sampled blood TCRbeta repertoires from subjects exposed to, actively infected with, or recovered from COVID-19 were included in the dataset. Where available, HLA class I and class II types were taken from metadata supplied by the sample provider and were not determined by assay-based typing. General study outcomes and caveats: Clinical and demographic metadata were provided uncurated, with the amount varying by source and participant.

From cysteine to phenylalanine, the CDR3 is 16 amino acids long. Just the 48-base CDR3 DNA is kept, in frame starting at base 1. The germline V gene sets CDR1 to SGHDT and CDR2 to YYEEEE. V lost 3 bases and J lost 3 bases, and the count of bases not matched to a germline gene is 6. TCRbeta CDR3 regions were amplified from genomic DNA using the immunoSEQ Assay, a bias-controlled multiplex PCR. Per the source publication's procedure: Nucleated cell counts per sample were estimated from amplification of reference gene primers within the assay. Sequence reads were collapsed and filtered to measure the absolute abundance of every unique TCRbeta CDR3 rearrangement. For each sample, productive Simpson clonality was calculated by taking the square root of Simpson's diversity index across productive rearrangements. This is the immuneACCESS table as TCRdb keeps it, with only in-frame sequences that have V and J called. A part of the clones is gone; compared with another copy, unresolved V genes explain less than half, and the rest is unexplained. V and J calls and clone size follow that table, whereas D and trimming were derived from the DNA. This sample gives 180,000 or so clones in total; around 80% of them show up just once. The ten largest clonotypes hold about 3.6% of the sample.

About this clone itself: Its antigen is unknown. No clone much larger than this one lies a single base away; base qualities are absent.

Participants in the prospective study were aged roughly 18 to 90 years, lived in under 30 United States geographic areas, and enrolled through a virtual design. Cohort assignment in the prospective study relied on participant-reported clinical history from a screening survey and a study questionnaire. Each participant in the prospective study had whole blood, serum and a nasopharyngeal or oropharyngeal swab collected by mobile phlebotomists. Prospective study participants could optionally give additional blood draws and questionnaires over an approximately 2-month period. Before DNA extraction, blood samples from the prospective study were shipped at room temperature or frozen.

Sequencing input: PBMCs or T cells enriched from blood (not recorded which). This clonotype was sampled from a woman aged 45-59 years in a cohort exposed to, infected with or recovered from COVID-19 (not recorded which). The chain employs TRBV5-6 and TRBJ2-3, with TRBD2 matching 11 junction bases. The CDR3 protein sequence reads: CASSSRTSGYTDTQYF. The sequenced DNA: TGTGCCAGCAGCTCGAGGACTAGCGGGTATACAGATACGCAGTATTTT.